The source of this TCR beta chain is a study of shared clonotypes between healthy human individuals. The assay was immunoSEQ multiplex PCR, and TCRdb's table has in-frame clones only and misses some. The sample lists roughly 510,000 clones; over 60% were seen once. Trimming removed 4 bases from V and 5 bases from J; junction bases left unmatched: 10. CDR3 length: 15 amino acids. Germline loops: CDR1 MNHNS, CDR2 SASEGT. The chain uses TRBV6-1 and TRBJ2-7; TRBD1 matches 8 bases. The specimen sequenced was PBMCs. The source of this sequence is a woman aged 40 to 55 in good health. Some clones in this sample may be carry-over from other donors' samples. CDR3 in amino acids: CASSVVGQGDHEQYF. The CDR3 DNA reads TGTGCCAGCAGTGTGGTCGGACAGGGAGACCACGAGCAGTACTTC.